This is a list of T cell receptor beta chains from one sample in a study of blood T cells in healthy people across ages. MiXCR, applied by TCRdb to the 5' RACE reads, yields one record per CDR3 protein. The sample contains 600,000 to 850,000 distinct CDR3 sequences, approximately 25% of which appear only once. The same data also went into a second study, on T cells of mothers and their children.

The sequencing input was blood. The origin of the receptors is a boy between 10 and 17 years old in good health. Each CDR3 is given with its conserved first and last residue. The D gene is left open where the match is weak. Some rows have no size entry. The others give once, few or many, or a class for an expanded clone.

size	V	J	D	DNA	CDR3
NA	TRBV20-1	TRBJ2-7	TRBD2	TGCAGGGCTAGAGAAGGAACTAGCGGCTACGAGCAGTACTTC	CRAREGTSGYEQYF
few	TRBV6-6	TRBJ1-2	NA	TGTGCCAGCAGTTACTCGTTCGTGGAGCGCCTTGGCTACACCTTC	CASSYSFVERLGYTF
NA	TRBV27	TRBJ2-2	TRBD1	TGTGCCAGCAGAGGGACAGGGGAAACCGGGGAGCTGTTTTTT	CASRGTGETGELFF
NA	TRBV10-3	TRBJ1-1	NA	TGTGCCACCGGACAGAACCCGAACACTGAAGCTTTCTTT	CATGQNPNTEAFF
few	TRBV19	TRBJ2-2	NA	TGTGCCAGTAGTACCAGCGGGTGGACCGGGGAGCTGTTTTTT	CASSTSGWTGELFF
NA	TRBV5-1	TRBJ2-1	TRBD2	TGCGCCAGCAGCTTGGACCCTCTAGCGGGCATAGCGTACAATGAGCAGTTCTTC	CASSLDPLAGIAYNEQFF
NA	TRBV3-1	TRBJ2-7	NA	TGTGCCAGCAGCCAAGATCTGGCTAGTGAAGAGCAGTACTTC	CASSQDLASEEQYF
NA	TRBV6-5	TRBJ2-7	NA	TGTGCCAGCAGTTACTCGGGCGGAGGCCGAGACTACGAGCAGTACTTC	CASSYSGGGRDYEQYF
NA	TRBV20-1	TRBJ2-3	TRBD2	TGCAGTGCTAGCCTGGCGGGGGTGAAGGATACGCAGTATTTT	CSASLAGVKDTQYF
NA	TRBV3-1	TRBJ1-2	NA	TGTGCCAGCAGCCAAGATTCGCAGGGAGCCGGCTACACCTTC	CASSQDSQGAGYTF
NA	TRBV12-3/TRBV12-4	TRBJ2-1	NA	TGTGCCAGCAGTTTAGATCCTTGGCGGGCCGGGAATGAGCAGTTCTTC	CASSLDPWRAGNEQFF
NA	TRBV27	TRBJ2-7	NA	TGTGCCAGCGGGGGACCGGGGAGAGAGCAGTACTTC	CASGGPGREQYF
many	TRBV20-1	TRBJ2-3	NA	TGCAGTGCTTCCGGGACTCTAAGTACAGATACGCAGTATTTT	CSASGTLSTDTQYF
many	TRBV10-3	TRBJ2-3	NA	TGTGCCAAAGCTAGTAACAGGGAAGATACGCAGTATTTT	CAKASNREDTQYF
few	TRBV29-1	TRBJ2-3	TRBD1	TGCAGCGTATCCGGGACAGGGGGTGATACGCAGTATTTT	CSVSGTGGDTQYF
NA	TRBV10-3	TRBJ2-7	NA	TGTGCCATCAGTGGTTTGGTAACCAAGGGAGCCCACGAGCAGTACTTC	CAISGLVTKGAHEQYF
few	TRBV20-1	TRBJ2-2	NA	TGCAGTGCTATGGGCCCACTAGCTAACACCGGGGAGCTGTTTTTT	CSAMGPLANTGELFF
NA	TRBV2	TRBJ2-1	TRBD2	TGTGCCAGCAGTCGACTAGCGGGGAGCAATGAGCAGTTCTTC	CASSRLAGSNEQFF
few	TRBV29-1	TRBJ2-7	TRBD1	TGCAGCGTCCTGGGACAGGGGGCCTACGAGCAGTACTTC	CSVLGQGAYEQYF
NA	TRBV6-2/TRBV6-3	TRBJ2-3	TRBD1	TGTGCCAGCAGCCCTACCGGGACAGGGGGCGCAGATACGCAGTATTTT	CASSPTGTGGADTQYF
once	TRBV20-1	TRBJ2-3	TRBD2	TGCAGTGCTAGAAGAGCGGGGGACACAGATACGCAGTATTTT	CSARRAGDTDTQYF
few	TRBV11-2	TRBJ1-2	NA	TGTGCCAGCAGCGCCGGTTTCGGGCATTCTGGCTACACCTTC	CASSAGFGHSGYTF
NA	TRBV6-1	TRBJ2-1	TRBD1	TGTGCCAGCAGGGACGACAGGGGGCTGTCCTACAATGAGCAGTTCTTC	CASRDDRGLSYNEQFF
few	TRBV7-2	TRBJ2-3	TRBD1	TGTGCCAGCAGCGGAAGAAAGGGGGCCACGCAGTATTTT	CASSGRKGATQYF
few	TRBV6-5	TRBJ2-5	TRBD2	TGTGCCAGCAGATTAGCGGGAGGGGGCTCCCAGTACTTC	CASRLAGGGSQYF
NA	TRBV11-1	TRBJ2-7	TRBD2	TGTGCCAGCAGCTTACGTCGGGGGGGCCTCTACGAGCAGTACTTC	CASSLRRGGLYEQYF
NA	TRBV5-6	TRBJ2-5	TRBD1	TGTGCCAGCAGAAAGACAGGGTGGGAGACCCAGTACTTC	CASRKTGWETQYF
NA	TRBV7-2	TRBJ1-4	TRBD1	TGTGCCGCAACACGACAGGGTGAGGGAGAAAAACTGTTTTTT	CAATRQGEGEKLFF
NA	TRBV5-1	TRBJ2-5	NA	TGCGCCAGCAGCTTGGCCAAGTTTTCTCAAGAGACCCAGTACTTC	CASSLAKFSQETQYF
few	TRBV20-1	TRBJ2-1	TRBD2	TGCAGTGCTAGTGGACTAGCGGGGGCCTACAATGAGCAGTTCTTC	CSASGLAGAYNEQFF
NA	TRBV6-2/TRBV6-3	TRBJ2-1	TRBD2	TGTGCCAGCACACCACTAGCGGGGGTTAATGAGCAGTTCTTC	CASTPLAGVNEQFF
few	TRBV11-2	TRBJ1-4	NA	TGTGCCAGCAGCCTCACATCCGGGGGAGGTGAAAAACTGTTTTTT	CASSLTSGGGEKLFF
few	TRBV20-1	TRBJ2-5	TRBD1	TGCAGTGCTTTCGGGACAGGGTTGGGAGAGACCCAGTACTTC	CSAFGTGLGETQYF
NA	TRBV9	TRBJ1-4	NA	TGTGCCAGCAGCGTAGCAGGCCGGATGACTAATGAAAAACTGTTTTTT	CASSVAGRMTNEKLFF
few	TRBV13	TRBJ2-1	TRBD1	TGTGCCAGCAGGCCTTGGACAGGGACAGATGAGCAGTTCTTC	CASRPWTGTDEQFF
NA	TRBV29-1	TRBJ2-1	NA	TGCAGCGCCAGAGGGCAGAAACCACCTACTACCTACAATGAGCAGTTCTTC	CSARGQKPPTTYNEQFF
NA	TRBV29-1	TRBJ2-1	NA	TGCAGCGTTGGTTCTCCTGAGCAGTTCTTC	CSVGSPEQFF
few	TRBV12-3/TRBV12-4	TRBJ2-5	NA	TGTGCCAGCAGTTTGACCATCAAAGAGACCCAGTACTTC	CASSLTIKETQYF
few	TRBV2	TRBJ2-7	NA	TGTGCCAGCATTCAGACCTTCGAGGCGCCGGGACGGAGCGAGCAGTACTTC	CASIQTFEAPGRSEQYF
NA	TRBV19	TRBJ2-3	NA	TGTGCCAGTAGTTCTCAAACGGCTAGCACAGATACGCAGTATTTT	CASSSQTASTDTQYF
NA	TRBV10-3	TRBJ1-2	NA	TGTGCCATCAGTGAGTCATTGAGGGGCGATGGCTACACCTTC	CAISESLRGDGYTF
NA	TRBV10-1	TRBJ1-3	TRBD1	TGCGCCATCCAAACAGGGGACTGTGGAAACACCATATATTTT	CAIQTGDCGNTIYF
few	TRBV7-3	TRBJ2-1	NA	TGTGCCAGCAGCCTGGTAGGGTTCAATGAGCAGTTCTTC	CASSLVGFNEQFF
NA	TRBV6-6	TRBJ1-1	NA	TGTGCCAGCAGTTACTCTGTCAGGAACACTGAAGCTTTCTTT	CASSYSVRNTEAFF
NA	TRBV9	TRBJ2-5	NA	TGTGCCAGCAGCGAAGGGATCCGAGAGACCCAGTACTTC	CASSEGIRETQYF
few	TRBV28	TRBJ2-1	TRBD2	TGTGCCAGCAGTTCCAGCGCTAGCGGGAGGCGGGATGAGCAGTTCTTC	CASSSSASGRRDEQFF
NA	TRBV9	TRBJ1-2	TRBD1	TGTGCCAGCAGCCTAGACAGGGGCGTTGGCTACACCTTC	CASSLDRGVGYTF
few	TRBV20-1	TRBJ1-2	NA	TGCAGTGCTTACAGGGTGGGCTATGGCTACACCTTC	CSAYRVGYGYTF
many	TRBV18	TRBJ1-1	NA	TGTGCCAGCTCACTGGGAGGGGCGAACACTGAAGCTTTCTTT	CASSLGGANTEAFF
NA	TRBV29-1	TRBJ2-5	TRBD2	TGCAGCGTTGAGGGACTAGCGGGGCAAGAGACCCAGTACTTC	CSVEGLAGQETQYF
NA	TRBV29-1	TRBJ2-7	NA	TGCAGCGTGCTGTCGGGGGTAGGGTACGAGCAGTACTTC	CSVLSGVGYEQYF